This is a list of T cell receptor beta chains from one sample in a study of blood T cells in healthy people across ages. Via MiXCR, TCRdb re-called the 5' RACE reads, giving one row per CDR3 protein. The data show 1.5 million to 1.8 million distinct CDR3 sequences, 42% seen once. The source material was blood. Source of these receptors: a woman under 30 in good health. Each CDR3 is given with its conserved first and last residue.

CDR3aa: CASSFRRAYEQYF
j_gene: TRBJ2-7
v_gene: TRBV5-1
len: 13

CDR3aa: CASSPNLPGQDEKLFF
j_gene: TRBJ1-4
v_gene: TRBV5-1
len: 16

CDR3aa: CASSLGGWTGQNSPLHF
j_gene: TRBJ1-6
v_gene: TRBV7-2
len: 17

CDR3aa: CASSQLGLAQETQYF
j_gene: TRBJ2-5
v_gene: TRBV4-1
len: 15

CDR3aa: CASSPGLFGELFF
j_gene: TRBJ2-2
v_gene: TRBV4-1
len: 13

CDR3aa: CASSPPKEKTQYF
j_gene: TRBJ2-5
v_gene: TRBV18
len: 13

CDR3aa: CATSSSDTQYF
j_gene: TRBJ2-3
v_gene: TRBV7-2
len: 11

CDR3aa: CAISGGSTYEQYF
j_gene: NA
v_gene: TRBV10-3
len: 13

CDR3aa: CASSYREGRKFF
j_gene: TRBJ2-1
v_gene: TRBV6-5
len: 12

CDR3aa: CASSPKTGELFF
j_gene: TRBJ2-2
v_gene: TRBV7-2
len: 12

CDR3aa: CASSVGSSGRTDTQYF
j_gene: TRBJ2-3
v_gene: TRBV9
len: 16

CDR3aa: CASSTPGLAGGSTGELFF
j_gene: TRBJ2-2
v_gene: TRBV5-4
len: 18

CDR3aa: CASSIGGSGNTIYF
j_gene: TRBJ1-3
v_gene: TRBV27
len: 14

CDR3aa: CASSKEGRAFF
j_gene: TRBJ1-1
v_gene: TRBV2
len: 11

CDR3aa: CASRSSGDISRSSYNEQFF
j_gene: TRBJ2-1
v_gene: TRBV7-8
len: 19

CDR3aa: CSARTGRNEQYF
j_gene: TRBJ2-7
v_gene: TRBV20-1
len: 12

CDR3aa: CSVRPGENTIYF
j_gene: TRBJ1-3
v_gene: TRBV29-1
len: 12

CDR3aa: CSATLNRGLGEKLFF
j_gene: TRBJ1-4
v_gene: TRBV20-1
len: 15

CDR3aa: CASSQVGGAPQPQHF
j_gene: TRBJ1-5
v_gene: TRBV3-1
len: 15

CDR3aa: CASRTTGTGGREQYF
j_gene: TRBJ2-7
v_gene: TRBV6-2/TRBV6-3
len: 15

CDR3aa: CSVGLRATNEKLFF
j_gene: TRBJ1-4
v_gene: TRBV29-1
len: 14

CDR3aa: CASSQDPDRANYGYTF
j_gene: TRBJ1-2
v_gene: TRBV4-1
len: 16